This T cell receptor (beta chain) was sequenced for a study of CD8+ T cells in alopecia areata. Study-level findings and limits: Higher clonality and more expanded CD8+ clones appeared in lesional than normal scalp.

In regard to this clone: Its cognate antigen is unknown.

Once RNA had been extracted, it was reverse transcribed into cDNA to act as the sequencing template. TCRdb's table, derived via immunoSEQ multiplex PCR, lists solely in-frame clones and lacks some. The table has 100,000 to 150,000 clones, approximately 53% seen once; the top ten hold 3.5% to 5%. Lesional scalp tissue (obtained by punch biopsy) and peripheral blood were collected from alopecia areata patients. Trimming left V 3 bases short and J 7 bases short, with 9 bases between. The CDR3 loop spans 12 amino acids. Germline assignment: CDR1 MGHRA and CDR2 YSYEKL. The material sequenced was CD4+ T cells sorted from blood, taken at week 0. The receptor's source is a human donor with alopecia areata. The gene calls are TRBV4-1 and TRBJ1-2; the D is unclear. CDR3 sequence reads: CASSQHAAGYTF. In DNA, the CDR3 is TGCGCCAGCAGCCAGCACGCAGCTGGCTACACCTTC.